Listed below are T cell receptor beta chains from one sample, sequenced in a study of T-cell reconstitution after alpha-beta-depleted transplantation in children. TCRdb re-called the PCR reads through MiXCR, storing one row per CDR3 protein. The sample holds around 490,000 distinct CDR3 sequences, roughly an eighth seen once. Sequencing used PBMCs, mostly from graft donor cells, obtained 180 days after TCRalphabeta/CD19-depleted stem cell transplant. These receptors came from a female patient aged 2-9 years who had a stem cell transplant for aplastic anemia, so the T cells may come from the graft donor. Each CDR3 is given with its conserved first and last residue. The D gene is left open where the match is weak. The size field is filled for only some rows; it gives once, few, many or a size class.

few	.	TRBV5-1	TRBJ2-5	CASSLGLVRFPQETQYF	TGCGCCAGCAGCTTGGGACTCGTTCGGTTCCCCCAAGAGACCCAGTACTTC
few	.	TRBV29-1	TRBJ2-5	CSAVDRQETQYF	TGCAGCGCCGTGGACCGTCAAGAGACCCAGTACTTC
.	.	TRBV12-3/TRBV12-4	TRBJ2-7	CASSPVRVPRNEQYF	TGTGCCAGCAGCCCTGTGAGGGTGCCGAGGAACGAGCAGTACTTC
few	.	TRBV6-5	TRBJ1-1	CASSYEATANTEAFF	TGTGCCAGCAGTTACGAAGCGACAGCGAACACTGAAGCTTTCTTT
.	TRBD2	TRBV9	TRBJ2-1	CASSVVSSGSNNEQFF	TGTGCCAGCAGCGTAGTAAGCAGCGGGAGTAACAATGAGCAGTTCTTC
few	TRBD1	TRBV24-1	TRBJ2-7	CATSDSSGQGHYEQYF	TGTGCCACCAGTGATTCCTCCGGACAGGGACACTACGAGCAGTACTTC
few	TRBD1	TRBV12-3/TRBV12-4	TRBJ1-1	CASSLGGSSRDRTNTEAFF	TGTGCCAGCAGCCTGGGGGGTTCCAGTCGGGACAGGACGAACACTGAAGCTTTCTTT
few	.	TRBV20-1	TRBJ2-1	CSAPKPEWEFF	TGCAGTGCCCCTAAGCCGGAATGGGAGTTCTTC
many	TRBD1	TRBV15	TRBJ2-7	CATSPRQGDYEQYF	TGTGCCACCAGCCCGCGACAGGGGGACTACGAGCAGTACTTC
few	TRBD2	TRBV27	TRBJ2-1	CASSFLRRASGTYNEQFF	TGTGCCAGCAGTTTTCTTCGCCGGGCTAGCGGGACCTACAATGAGCAGTTCTTC
few	.	TRBV7-2	TRBJ1-1	CASSLFTANTEAFF	TGTGCCAGCAGCTTATTCACGGCAAACACTGAAGCTTTCTTT
.	TRBD2	TRBV19	TRBJ2-4	CASSKSGTSGTKNIQYF	TGTGCCAGTAGTAAAAGCGGGACTAGCGGGACCAAAAACATTCAGTACTTC
few	.	TRBV7-9	TRBJ2-5	CASSLAGRGRTQYF	TGTGCCAGCAGCTTAGCGGGACGGGGAAGGACCCAGTACTTC
few	.	TRBV5-1	TRBJ2-6	CASSLFPGTYSGANVLTF	TGCGCCAGCAGCTTGTTTCCCGGGACGTACTCTGGGGCCAACGTCCTGACTTTC
.	.	TRBV6-1	TRBJ1-4	CASSEAWEAWEKLFF	TGTGCCAGCAGTGAAGCGTGGGAGGCTTGGGAAAAACTGTTTTTT
few	.	TRBV25-1	TRBJ1-2	CASSFVTNYGYTF	TGTGCCAGCAGCTTTGTTACTAACTATGGCTACACCTTC
.	.	TRBV6-1	TRBJ1-5	CASSRHTSNQPQHF	TGTGCCAGCAGTCGACACACTAGCAATCAGCCCCAGCATTTT
many	.	TRBV12-3/TRBV12-4	TRBJ2-5	CASSLREQETQYF	TGTGCCAGCAGTCTCCGGGAGCAAGAGACCCAGTACTTC
few	.	TRBV12-5	TRBJ2-3	CASALGASGSTDTQYF	TGTGCTAGTGCCCTGGGGGCTAGCGGAAGCACAGATACGCAGTATTTT
few	.	TRBV25-1	TRBJ2-7	CASSELNSRAEQYF	TGTGCCAGCAGTGAATTGAACAGTCGGGCCGAGCAGTACTTC
few	.	TRBV24-1	TRBJ2-2	CATSRIAAANTNTGELFF	TGTGCCACCAGTAGGATTGCGGCCGCGAACACGAACACCGGGGAGCTGTTTTTT
many	.	TRBV7-6	TRBJ1-3	CASSLETAGNTIYF	TGTGCCAGCAGCTTAGAGACAGCTGGAAACACCATATATTTT
few	.	TRBV7-6	TRBJ1-2	CASSPLFGANYGYTF	TGTGCCAGCAGCCCTCTTTTTGGAGCGAACTATGGCTACACCTTC
.	.	TRBV20-1	TRBJ2-7	CSAKRGDHEQYF	TGCAGTGCTAAACGGGGTGATCACGAGCAGTACTTC
many	.	TRBV12-3/TRBV12-4	TRBJ1-2	CASSFILWDGYTF	TGTGCCAGCAGTTTCATTTTGTGGGACGGCTACACCTTC
few	.	TRBV11-2	TRBJ2-5	CASSSYREETQYF	TGTGCCAGCAGCAGTTACAGGGAAGAGACCCAGTACTTC
many	TRBD2	TRBV20-1	TRBJ2-1	CSARILSGRAYNEQFF	TGCAGTGCTAGAATTCTAAGCGGGAGGGCCTACAATGAGCAGTTCTTC
.	.	TRBV5-1	TRBJ1-1	CASTSGMIGTEAFF	TGCGCCAGCACCTCGGGGATGATTGGCACTGAAGCTTTCTTT
.	TRBD1	TRBV12-3/TRBV12-4	TRBJ1-2	CASRPDRGDGYTF	TGTGCCAGCAGGCCCGACAGGGGGGACGGCTACACCTTC
many	TRBD2	TRBV28	TRBJ2-7	CASVDMAGVSEQYF	TGTGCCAGCGTGGACATGGCGGGAGTCAGCGAGCAGTACTTC
many	.	TRBV15	TRBJ2-5	CATSRELSQETQYF	TGTGCCACCAGCAGAGAACTTTCCCAAGAGACCCAGTACTTC
.	TRBD1	TRBV5-1	TRBJ1-2	CASSRTGQDYGYTF	TGCGCCAGCAGCCGAACGGGACAGGACTATGGCTACACCTTC
.	.	TRBV7-8	TRBJ2-2	CASGPRANTGELFF	TGTGCCAGCGGTCCTAGGGCAAACACCGGGGAGCTGTTTTTT
.	.	TRBV12-3/TRBV12-4	TRBJ1-1	CASRPSSGGPLSEAFF	TGTGCCAGCAGACCCTCAAGCGGGGGTCCGCTTTCTGAAGCTTTCTTT